The clone carrying this TCR beta chain was found many times. The antigen is not known. The sample originates from a study of T-cell reconstitution after alpha-beta-depleted transplantation in children. The study's findings and limits: Counts and diversity of T cells one year after transplant came mostly from newly produced T cells. Surviving recipient T cells and thymic progenitors underlay high day-60 TCRbeta diversity in some patients. Several hundred expanded graft clones reportedly were the source of alpha-beta T cells about two months after transplant.

Trimming removed 8 bases at V and 4 bases at J, with 17 bases between. The length of the CDR3 is 15 residues. CDR1 is LNHNV, CDR2 YYDKDF, per germline (reference sequence). The TCRbeta library incorporated unique molecular identifiers. A single record per CDR3 protein comes from TCRdb applying MiXCR to the PCR reads. The table includes roughly 490,000 distinct CDR3 sequences, over 10% detected once. The sample in question was PBMCs, mostly from graft donor cells, obtained 180 days after TCRalphabeta/CD19-depleted stem cell transplant. The chain carries TRBV15 and TRBJ1-4; D gene ambiguous. This receptor was obtained from a female patient between 2 and 15 years old who had a stem cell transplant for aplastic anemia, so the T cells may come from the graft donor. DNA for the CDR3: TGTGCCACCGAAGCTCGGGCAGATTTTAATGAAAAACTGTTTTTT. It translates to CATEARADFNEKLFF.